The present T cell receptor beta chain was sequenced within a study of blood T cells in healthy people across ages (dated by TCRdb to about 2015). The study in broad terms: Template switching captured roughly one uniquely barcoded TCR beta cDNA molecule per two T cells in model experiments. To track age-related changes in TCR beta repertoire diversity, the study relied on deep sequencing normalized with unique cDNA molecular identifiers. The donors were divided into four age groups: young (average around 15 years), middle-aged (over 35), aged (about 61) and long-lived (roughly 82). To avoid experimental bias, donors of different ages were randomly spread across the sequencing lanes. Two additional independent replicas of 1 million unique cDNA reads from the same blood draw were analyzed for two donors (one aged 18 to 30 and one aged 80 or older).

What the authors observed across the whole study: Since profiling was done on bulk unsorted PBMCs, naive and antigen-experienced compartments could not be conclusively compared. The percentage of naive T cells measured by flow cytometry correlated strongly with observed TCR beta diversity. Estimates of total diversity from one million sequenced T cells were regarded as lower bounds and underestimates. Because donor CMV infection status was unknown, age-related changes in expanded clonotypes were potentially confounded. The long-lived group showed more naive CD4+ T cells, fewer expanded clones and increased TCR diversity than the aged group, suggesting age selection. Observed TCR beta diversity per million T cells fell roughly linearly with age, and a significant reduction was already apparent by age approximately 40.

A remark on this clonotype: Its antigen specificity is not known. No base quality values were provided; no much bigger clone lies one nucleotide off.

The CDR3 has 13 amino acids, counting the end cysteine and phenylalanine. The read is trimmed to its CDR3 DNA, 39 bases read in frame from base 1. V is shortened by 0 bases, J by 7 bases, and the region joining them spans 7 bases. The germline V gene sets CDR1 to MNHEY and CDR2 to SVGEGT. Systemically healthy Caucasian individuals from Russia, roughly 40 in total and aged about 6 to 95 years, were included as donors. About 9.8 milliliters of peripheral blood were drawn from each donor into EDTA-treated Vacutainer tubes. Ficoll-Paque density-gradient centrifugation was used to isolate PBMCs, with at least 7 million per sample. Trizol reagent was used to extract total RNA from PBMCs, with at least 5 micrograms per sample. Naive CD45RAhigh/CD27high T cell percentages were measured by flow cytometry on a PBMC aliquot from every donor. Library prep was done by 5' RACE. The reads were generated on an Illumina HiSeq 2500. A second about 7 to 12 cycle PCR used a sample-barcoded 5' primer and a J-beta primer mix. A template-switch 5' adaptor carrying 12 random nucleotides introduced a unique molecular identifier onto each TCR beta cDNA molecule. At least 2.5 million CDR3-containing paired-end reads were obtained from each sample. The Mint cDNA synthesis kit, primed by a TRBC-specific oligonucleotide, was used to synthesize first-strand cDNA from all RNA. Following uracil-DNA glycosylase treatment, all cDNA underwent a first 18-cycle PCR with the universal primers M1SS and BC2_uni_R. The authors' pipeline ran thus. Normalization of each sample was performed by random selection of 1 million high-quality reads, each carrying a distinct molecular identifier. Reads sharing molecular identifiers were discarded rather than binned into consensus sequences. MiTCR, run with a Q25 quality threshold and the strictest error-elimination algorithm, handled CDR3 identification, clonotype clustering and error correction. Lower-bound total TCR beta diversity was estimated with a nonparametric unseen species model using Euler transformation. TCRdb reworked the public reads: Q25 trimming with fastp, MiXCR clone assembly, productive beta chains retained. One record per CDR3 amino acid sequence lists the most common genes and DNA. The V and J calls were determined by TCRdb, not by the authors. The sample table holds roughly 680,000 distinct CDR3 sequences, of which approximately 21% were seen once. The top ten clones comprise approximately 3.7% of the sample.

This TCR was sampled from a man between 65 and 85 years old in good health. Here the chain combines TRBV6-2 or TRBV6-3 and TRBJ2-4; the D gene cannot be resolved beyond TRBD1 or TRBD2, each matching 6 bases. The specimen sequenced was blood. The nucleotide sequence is TGTGCCAGCAGTTACTCAGGGGGGAACATTCAGTACTTC. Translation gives CASSYSGGNIQYF.